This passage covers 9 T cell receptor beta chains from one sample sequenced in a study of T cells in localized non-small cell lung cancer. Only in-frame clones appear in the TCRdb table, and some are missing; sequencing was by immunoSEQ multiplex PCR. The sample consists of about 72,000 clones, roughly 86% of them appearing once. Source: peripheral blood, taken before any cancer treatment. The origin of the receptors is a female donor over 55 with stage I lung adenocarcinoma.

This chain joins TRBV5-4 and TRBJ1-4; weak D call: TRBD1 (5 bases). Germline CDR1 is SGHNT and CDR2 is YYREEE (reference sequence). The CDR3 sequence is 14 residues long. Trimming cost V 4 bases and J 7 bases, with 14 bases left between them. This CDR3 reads CASSPAGPSEKLFF. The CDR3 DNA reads TGTGCCAGCAGCCCGGCAGGGCCTTCTGAAAAACTGTTTTTT.

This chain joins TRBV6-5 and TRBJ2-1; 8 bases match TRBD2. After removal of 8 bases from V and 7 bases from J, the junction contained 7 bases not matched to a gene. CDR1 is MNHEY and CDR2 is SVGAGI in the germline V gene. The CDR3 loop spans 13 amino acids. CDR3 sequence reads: CASRPGGINEQFF. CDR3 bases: TGTGCCAGCCGACCGGGGGGGATTAATGAGCAGTTCTTC.

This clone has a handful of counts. For the CDR3, the DNA is TGTGCCAGCAGCAGGGACCAGACAGATACGCAGTATTTT. Translating gives CASSRDQTDTQYF. V and J are TRBV7-9 and TRBJ2-3; D could derive from TRBD1 or TRBD2 (5 bases each). The germline V gene encodes CDR1 SEHNR and CDR2 FQNEAQ (reference sequence). The CDR3 is made up of 13 amino acids. The V gene lost 5 bases and the J gene lost 3 bases, with 9 bases spanning the gap.

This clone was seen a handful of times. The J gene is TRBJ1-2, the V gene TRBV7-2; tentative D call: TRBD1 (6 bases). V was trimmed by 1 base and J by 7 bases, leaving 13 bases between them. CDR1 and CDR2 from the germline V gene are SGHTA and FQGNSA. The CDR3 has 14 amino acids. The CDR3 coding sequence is TGTGCCAGCAGCTTAGGGGGGGCGAGATCTGGCTACACCTTC. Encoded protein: CASSLGGARSGYTF. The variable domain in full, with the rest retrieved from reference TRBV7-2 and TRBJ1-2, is GAGVSQSPSNKVTEKGKDVELRCDPISGHTALYWYRQSLGQGLEFLIYFQGNSAPDKSGLPSDRFSAERTGGSVSTLTIQRTQQEDSAVYLCASSLGGARSGYTFGSGTRLTVV.

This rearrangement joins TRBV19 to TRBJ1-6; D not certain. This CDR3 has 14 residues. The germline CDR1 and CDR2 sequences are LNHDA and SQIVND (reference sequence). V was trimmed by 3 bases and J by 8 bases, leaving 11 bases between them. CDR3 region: CASSIAGYYSPLHF. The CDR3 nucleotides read TGTGCCAGTAGTATCGCGGGATATTATTCACCCCTCCACTTT.

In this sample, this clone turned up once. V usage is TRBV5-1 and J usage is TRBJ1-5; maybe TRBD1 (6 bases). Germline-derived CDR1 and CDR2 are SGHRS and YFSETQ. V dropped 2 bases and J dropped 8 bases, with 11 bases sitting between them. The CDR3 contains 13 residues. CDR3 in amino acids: CASSLQGPEPQHF. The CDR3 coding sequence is TGCGCCAGCAGCTTACAGGGTCCCGAGCCCCAGCATTTT. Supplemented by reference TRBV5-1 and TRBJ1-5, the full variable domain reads KAGVTQTPRYLIKTRGQQVTLSCSPISGHRSVSWYQQTPGQGLQFLFEYFSETQRNKGNFPGRFSGRQFSNSRSEMNVSTLELGDSALYLCASSLQGPEPQHFGDGTRLSIL.

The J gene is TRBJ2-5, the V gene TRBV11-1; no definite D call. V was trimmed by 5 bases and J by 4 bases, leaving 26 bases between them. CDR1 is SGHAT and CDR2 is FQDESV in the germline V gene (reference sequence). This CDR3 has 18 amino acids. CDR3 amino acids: CASSLRVVRPGTVETQYF. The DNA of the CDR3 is TGTGCCAGCAGCCTACGGGTTGTTCGGCCTGGAACCGTAGAGACCCAGTACTTC. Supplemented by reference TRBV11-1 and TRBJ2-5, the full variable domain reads EAEVAQSPRYKITEKSQAVAFWCDPISGHATLYWYRQILGQGPELLVQFQDESVVDDSQLPKDRFSAERLKGVDSTLKIQPAELGDSAMYLCASSLRVVRPGTVETQYFGPGTRLLVL.

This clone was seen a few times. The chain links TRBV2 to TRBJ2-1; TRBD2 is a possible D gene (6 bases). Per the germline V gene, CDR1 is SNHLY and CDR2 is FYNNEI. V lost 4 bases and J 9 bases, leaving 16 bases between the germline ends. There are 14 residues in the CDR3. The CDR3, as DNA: TGTGCCAGCAGTGGGGTGGAGGGCTTTAGTGAGCAGTTCTTC. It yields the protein CASSGVEGFSEQFF.

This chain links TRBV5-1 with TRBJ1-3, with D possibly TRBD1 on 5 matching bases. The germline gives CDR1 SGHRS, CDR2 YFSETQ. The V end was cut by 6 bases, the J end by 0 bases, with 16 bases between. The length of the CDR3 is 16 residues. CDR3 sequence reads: CASTSDQGSSGNTIYF. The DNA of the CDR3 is TGCGCCAGCACTAGTGATCAGGGCAGCTCTGGAAACACCATATATTTT.